The 18 T cell receptor beta chains reported below all come from one sample, sequenced in a study of beta chain features in type 1 diabetes. The isolated RNA, all of it, was reverse transcribed, so expressed TCRB transcripts were what got sequenced. This table comes from immunoSEQ multiplex PCR, and its TCRdb copy is limited to in-frame clones, with some not included. The sample lists around 140,000 clones, about 9.4% occurring once. The specimen was naive CD4+ T cells from blood. Receptors were obtained from a man between 18 and 35 years old in good health.

The rearrangement links TRBV9 to TRBJ2-7, with 12 bases that match TRBD2. Trimming took 3 bases from V and 2 from J; bases not matched to a gene: 3. Looked up from germline, CDR1 is SGDLS and CDR2 is YYNGEE. The CDR3 totals 15 residues. In nucleotides, the CDR3 is TGTGCCAGCAGCGGAGGACTAGCGGGGACCTACGAGCAGTACTTC. Translation gives CASSGGLAGTYEQYF.

A few counts support this clone. The chain uses TRBV9 and TRBJ1-2; 7 bases match TRBD1. CDR1 is SGDLS and CDR2 is YYNGEE in the germline V gene. The J segment lost 6 bases and the V segment lost 4 bases, leaving 9 bases of the junction unmatched. This CDR3 is built from 14 residues. CDR3 DNA: TGTGCCAGCAGCCCTTTAGGGGGCGATCATGGCTACACCTTC. Its protein product is CASSPLGGDHGYTF.

Only a few counts were recorded for this clone. The V and J genes are TRBV7-2 and TRBJ2-2; unclear D gene. This CDR3 has 11 residues. Trimming took off 5 bases at V and 8 bases at J, with 6 bases between the two ends. Germline CDR1 SGHTA, CDR2 FQGNSA. The CDR3 is CASSPTGELFF. For the CDR3, the DNA is TGTGCCAGCAGCCCCACTGGGGAGCTGTTTTTT.

The chain employs TRBV6-5 and TRBJ2-5; 8 positions agree with TRBD1. Germline-derived CDR1 and CDR2 are MNHEY and SVGAGI. V shed 10 bases and J 5 bases; nucleotides not matched to a gene: 9. The CDR3 is 13 residues long. The CDR3 protein is CAIGDRLRETQYF. CDR3 nucleotide sequence: TGTGCCATCGGGGACAGGCTAAGGGAGACCCAGTACTTC.

The chain joins TRBV14 to TRBJ2-3, with a weak D call TRBD2 (6 bases). Germline CDR1 reads SGHDN; CDR2 reads FVKESK. This CDR3 comprises 15 residues. With 4 bases removed from V and 0 bases from J, the gap between germline ends came to 11 bases. The CDR3 DNA sequence: TGTGCCAGCAGCCCCAGCCGGGGGAGCACAGATACGCAGTATTTT. It is translated as CASSPSRGSTDTQYF.

The chain is built from TRBV27 and TRBJ2-4; the match to TRBD1 covers 9 bases. This CDR3 contains 17 residues. Per the germline V gene, CDR1 is MNHEY and CDR2 is SMNVEV (reference sequence). V lost 3 bases to trimming and J lost 1 base; unmatched junction nucleotides: 7. The CDR3 coding sequence is TGTGCCAGCAGTTTGTTAACAGGGGGCGCCGCCAAAAACATTCAGTACTTC. Its protein is CASSLLTGGAAKNIQYF.

The chain uses TRBV9 and TRBJ1-5; 7 positions agree with TRBD1. Per the germline V gene, CDR1 is SGDLS and CDR2 is YYNGEE. This CDR3 spans 14 amino acids. J lost 6 bases, V lost 3 bases, and 6 bases had no gene match. The CDR3 loop reads CASSATGQIQPQHF. The CDR3 DNA reads TGTGCCAGCAGCGCGACAGGGCAAATTCAGCCCCAGCATTTT.

This chain connects TRBV20-1 to TRBJ2-5; D is unresolved. The CDR3 is made up of 11 amino acids. From germline, CDR1 is DFQATT and CDR2 SNEGSKA (reference sequence). CDR3 region: CSQRWPETQYF. In DNA, the CDR3 is TGCAGCCAGCGTTGGCCAGAGACCCAGTACTTC.

The rearrangement joins TRBV7-2 to TRBJ1-2; D is uncertain. The CDR3 length is 13 residues. Trimming pared 7 bases from V and 5 bases from J, leaving 14 bases between. CDR1 and CDR2 (germline): SGHTA, FQGNSA. The CDR3 protein is CASNLWSGYGYTF. As DNA, the CDR3 is TGTGCCAGCAATTTGTGGTCCGGGTATGGCTACACCTTC.

This clone was observed a handful of times. V and J are TRBV5-4 and TRBJ2-3, with TRBD2 identical over 7 bases. This CDR3 region has 16 residues. Germline lookup yields CDR1 SGHNT and CDR2 YYREEE (reference sequence). V shed 1 base, J shed 6 bases, and the junction held 11 bases outside the gene matches. The CDR3 DNA reads TGTGCCAGCAGCTTGCCCGGGACTAACTCCCTCGATACGCAGTATTTT. Translating gives CASSLPGTNSLDTQYF.

The rearrangement uses TRBV10-3 and TRBJ2-2; weak D call: TRBD1 (5 bases). Germline loops: CDR1 ENHRY, CDR2 SYGVKD. This CDR3 is built from 14 residues. Trimming took 6 bases from V and 3 from J, leaving 11 bases between them. Here the CDR3 reads CAIREGQDTGELFF. CDR3 coding DNA: TGTGCCATCAGGGAAGGACAAGACACCGGGGAGCTGTTTTTT.

The V call is TRBV29-1, the J call TRBJ1-2; maybe TRBD1 (5 bases). Trimming took 8 bases from V and 1 from J, leaving 8 bases between them. Germline CDR1 and CDR2: SQVTM and ANQGSEA. The CDR3 loop spans 11 amino acids. The CDR3 region is CSTDSNYGYTF. CDR3 bases: TGCAGCACCGACAGTAACTATGGCTACACCTTC.

This clone has a handful of counts. The chain combines TRBV7-3 with TRBJ1-6; 7 bases map to TRBD1. The V and J ends lost 4 bases and 9 bases, in that order; junction bases with no gene match: 9. There are 15 residues in the CDR3. Germline V gene sequence: CDR1 SGHTA, CDR2 FQGTGA. The CDR3 DNA is TGTGCCAGCAGCTCCGGAACAGGGGCGGGTTCACCCCTCCACTTT. Protein: CASSSGTGAGSPLHF.

This clone was seen only a few times. The chain links TRBV7-7 to TRBJ1-6; TRBD1 is a possible D gene (5 bases). With 8 bases removed from V and 9 bases from J, the gap between germline ends came to 17 bases. CDR3 size: 14 residues. Germline CDR1 SSHAT, CDR2 FNYEAQ (reference sequence). Here the CDR3 DNA reads TGTGCCAGCCTCCAGGCAGGGTTGGGTTCACCCCTCCACTTT. The encoded protein is CASLQAGLGSPLHF.

This clone has just a few counts. The chain carries TRBV9 and TRBJ2-1; 9 bases line up with TRBD2. The CDR3 has 15 amino acids. CDR1 and CDR2 from the germline V gene are SGDLS and YYNGEE. After removal of 5 bases from V and 2 bases from J, the junction contained 5 bases not matched to a gene. CDR3: CASRASGEPYNEQFF. The CDR3 bases are TGTGCCAGCAGGGCTAGCGGGGAGCCCTACAATGAGCAGTTCTTC.

This clone was picked up a small number of times. V usage is TRBV28 and J usage is TRBJ1-6, with TRBD1 matching 8 bases. Germline CDR1 and CDR2: MDHEN and SYDVKM. This CDR3 region has 17 residues. The V segment lost 4 bases and the J segment 1 base; nucleotides outside the gene matches: 6. CDR3 in amino acids: CASSSNDRGSYNSPLHF. CDR3 in DNA: TGTGCCAGCAGTTCCAACGACAGGGGATCCTATAATTCACCCCTCCACTTT.

This clone was recorded a few times. The chain uses TRBV4-3 and TRBJ2-3; 11 bases match TRBD2. The germline gives CDR1 LGHNA, CDR2 YSLEER. Unmatched junction bases numbered 6, after V lost 9 bases and J lost 4 bases. This CDR3 contains 14 residues. The CDR3 here is CASSSGGAADTQYF. CDR3 sequence (DNA): TGCGCCAGTAGTAGCGGGGGGGCCGCAGATACGCAGTATTTT.

The rearrangement joins TRBV5-1 to TRBJ2-3; possibly TRBD1 for D (7 bases). Germline CDR1 reads SGHRS; CDR2 reads YFSETQ. CDR3 length: 14 residues. Trimming took 5 bases from V and 0 from J, leaving 10 bases between them. The CDR3 loop is CASRTGTSTDTQYF. The CDR3 DNA is TGCGCCAGCAGGACAGGGACTAGCACAGATACGCAGTATTTT.